These T cell receptor beta chains were read from a single sample in a study of post-analysis software for immune sequencing data. MiXCR, run by TCRdb on the PCR reads, gives a single entry per CDR3 protein. The sample has about 540,000 distinct CDR3 sequences, around a third seen once; the top ten hold approximately 5.4%. Sequenced input: blood. These receptors all come from a girl under 18 with multiple sclerosis. Both conserved end residues are part of each CDR3. A D gene is named only where the DNA matches it firmly. Not all rows give a size; the values are once, few, many and, for expanded clones, a class.

j_gene	v_gene	d_gene	abundance	CDR3aa	CDR3nt
TRBJ2-3	TRBV3-1	NA	NA	CASSQGAGDTQYF	TGTGCCAGCAGCCAAGGGGCGGGGGATACGCAGTATTTT
TRBJ1-2	TRBV27	NA	NA	CVSSSGYYGYTF	TGTGTCAGCAGTTCAGGGTACTATGGCTACACCTTC
TRBJ1-4	TRBV7-6	NA	NA	CASSLALTRPPDDNEKLFF	TGTGCCAGCAGCTTAGCGCTAACGAGGCCCCCGGACGACAATGAAAAACTGTTTTTT
TRBJ1-2	TRBV28	TRBD1	few	CASSLSDRVFDGYTF	TGTGCCAGCAGTTTATCGGACAGGGTTTTCGATGGCTACACCTTC
TRBJ2-1	TRBV19	NA	NA	CASSISADYSEQFF	TGTGCCAGTAGTATAAGTGCGGACTACAGTGAGCAGTTCTTC
TRBJ2-5	TRBV20-1	TRBD1	NA	CSAGDRGLETQYF	TGCAGTGCTGGGGACAGGGGGTTGGAGACCCAGTACTTC
TRBJ2-7	TRBV7-9	NA	few	CASSLALKGKGSYEQYF	TGTGCCAGCAGCTTGGCACTCAAGGGCAAGGGGTCCTACGAGCAGTACTTC
TRBJ1-1	TRBV11-2	NA	NA	CASTAATPEAFF	TGTGCCAGCACCGCCGCAACGCCTGAAGCTTTCTTT
TRBJ2-1	TRBV20-1	NA	few	CSADPVLTMNEQFF	TGCAGTGCTGATCCGGTACTCACAATGAATGAGCAGTTCTTC
TRBJ2-1	TRBV13	NA	NA	CASSLGRGYEQFF	TGTGCCAGCAGCTTAGGCCGCGGGTATGAGCAGTTCTTC
TRBJ2-5	TRBV24-1	NA	NA	CATSPGGQWETQYF	TGTGCCACCAGTCCAGGAGGCCAATGGGAGACCCAGTACTTC
TRBJ1-1	TRBV7-2	TRBD1	NA	CASSFLTRDRVVNTEAFF	TGTGCCAGCAGCTTTTTAACCCGGGACAGGGTGGTGAACACTGAAGCTTTCTTT
TRBJ1-1	TRBV19	NA	NA	CASSTIGRSGTEAFF	TGTGCCAGTAGTACTATCGGACGGTCGGGCACTGAAGCTTTCTTT
TRBJ1-2	TRBV3-1	TRBD1	NA	CASSQPGQTNYGYTF	TGTGCCAGCAGCCAACCGGGACAGACCAACTATGGCTACACCTTC
TRBJ2-7	TRBV20-1	NA	few	CSARVSVSQQYF	TGCAGTGCTAGAGTTTCCGTGAGTCAGCAGTACTTC
TRBJ1-2	TRBV20-1	NA	NA	CSASARGSGYTF	TGCAGTGCTAGCGCCAGGGGTTCTGGCTACACCTTC
TRBJ1-2	TRBV2	NA	few	CASSRRDRYGYTF	TGTGCCAGCAGCCGACGGGACCGCTATGGCTACACCTTC
TRBJ1-4	TRBV2	NA	NA	CAGLRGVSSEKLFF	TGTGCCGGCTTGAGAGGGGTCAGTAGTGAAAAACTGTTTTTT
TRBJ1-1	TRBV9	NA	NA	CASSNGENTEAFF	TGTGCCAGCAGCAATGGGGAGAACACTGAAGCTTTCTTT
TRBJ2-7	TRBV5-1	TRBD1	few	CASSFGTGVYEQYF	TGCGCCAGCAGCTTCGGGACAGGGGTCTACGAGCAGTACTTC
TRBJ2-1	TRBV12-3/TRBV12-4	NA	NA	CASSLTRIYNEQFF	TGTGCCAGCAGTTTAACGCGGATATACAATGAGCAGTTCTTC
TRBJ1-6	TRBV5-1	TRBD1	once	CASGTGYNSPLHF	TGCGCCAGCGGGACAGGCTATAATTCACCCCTCCACTTT
TRBJ2-7	TRBV20-1	NA	NA	CSARDSTDPSYEQYF	TGCAGTGCTAGGGACTCAACCGATCCTTCCTACGAGCAGTACTTC
TRBJ2-4	TRBV18	NA	NA	CASFSGGIQYF	TGTGCCAGCTTCTCGGGCGGGATTCAGTACTTC
TRBJ1-1	TRBV7-2	NA	NA	CASSLETGALNTEAFF	TGTGCCAGCAGCTTAGAAACGGGGGCTTTAAACACTGAAGCTTTCTTT
TRBJ1-1	TRBV7-6	NA	NA	CASSLRSAAGDTEAFF	TGTGCCAGCAGCTTAAGAAGCGCGGCAGGGGACACTGAAGCTTTCTTT
TRBJ2-3	TRBV9	NA	few	CASSVGAATDTQYF	TGTGCCAGCAGCGTAGGTGCAGCGACAGATACGCAGTATTTT
TRBJ2-5	TRBV6-6	TRBD2	NA	CASSYSGTGGLRETQYF	TGTGCCAGCAGTTACTCAGGAACGGGGGGGCTCCGGGAGACCCAGTACTTC
TRBJ2-7	TRBV6-2/TRBV6-3	NA	NA	CASSIQGARTGQYF	TGTGCCAGCAGTATACAGGGCGCGCGGACTGGGCAGTACTTC
TRBJ2-1	TRBV12-3/TRBV12-4	TRBD2	few	CASTTVTSGGNEQFF	TGTGCCAGCACTACCGTGACTAGCGGGGGCAATGAGCAGTTCTTC
TRBJ1-1	TRBV5-1	TRBD1	few	CASSSATGVLEAFF	TGCGCCAGCAGCTCGGCGACAGGGGTCCTCGAAGCTTTCTTT
TRBJ1-5	TRBV6-6	NA	NA	CASSYLNGEQPQHF	TGTGCCAGCAGTTACCTTAACGGAGAACAGCCCCAGCATTTT
TRBJ2-1	TRBV27	NA	once	CASTPLGMWNEQFF	TGTGCCAGCACACCCTTAGGAATGTGGAATGAGCAGTTCTTC
TRBJ2-3	TRBV25-1	NA	NA	CASSEVGADTQYF	TGTGCCAGCAGTGAGGTTGGCGCAGATACGCAGTATTTT
TRBJ2-7	TRBV6-5	NA	few	CASSYAGQGYTGEQYF	TGTGCCAGCAGTTACGCGGGGCAGGGATACACGGGGGAGCAGTACTTC
TRBJ2-3	TRBV28	NA	NA	CASSFQTSGTQYF	TGTGCCAGCAGTTTCCAAACATCGGGTACGCAGTATTTT
TRBJ2-5	TRBV12-3/TRBV12-4	NA	NA	CASSLLGAVETQYF	TGTGCCAGCAGCCTACTCGGGGCGGTTGAGACCCAGTACTTC
TRBJ2-5	TRBV4-2	TRBD2	NA	CASSQDRGGGAVETQYF	TGTGCCAGCAGCCAAGATCGAGGCGGGGGGGCCGTAGAGACCCAGTACTTC
TRBJ2-7	TRBV7-3	NA	NA	CASSLTSDRNYEQYF	TGTGCCAGCAGCTTGACTTCTGACAGAAACTACGAGCAGTACTTC
TRBJ2-3	TRBV20-1	NA	NA	CSAPAEGEGTDTQYF	TGCAGTGCCCCCGCAGAGGGGGAGGGAACAGATACGCAGTATTTT
TRBJ2-3	TRBV27	NA	few	CASSLTGTTDTQYF	TGTGCCAGCAGTCTCACAGGGACTACGGATACGCAGTATTTT
TRBJ2-1	TRBV20-1	TRBD1	NA	CSARGGGQGVDEQFF	TGCAGTGCTAGAGGGGGGGGACAGGGGGTCGATGAGCAGTTCTTC
TRBJ2-1	TRBV20-1	TRBD2	many	CSARDGGGVGNEQFF	TGCAGTGCTAGAGATGGCGGGGGTGTGGGGAATGAGCAGTTCTTC
TRBJ2-2	TRBV6-5	NA	NA	CASSWGFTGELFF	TGTGCCAGCAGTTGGGGTTTTACCGGGGAGCTGTTTTTT
TRBJ2-7	TRBV27	TRBD1	few	CATNSGTGTTYEQYF	TGTGCCACCAACTCAGGGACAGGCACTACCTACGAGCAGTACTTC
TRBJ2-5	TRBV6-1	TRBD1	once	CASRTTNRGRVETQYF	TGTGCCAGCAGGACCACAAACAGGGGGCGGGTAGAGACCCAGTACTTC
TRBJ2-3	TRBV1	NA	few	CTSSLGRPSTDTDTQYF	TGCACCAGCAGCCTCGGACGCCCGAGTACGGACACAGATACGCAGTATTTT
TRBJ2-1	TRBV6-2/TRBV6-3	NA	NA	CASSIPPRIASYNEQFF	TGTGCCAGCAGTATACCCCCACGGATAGCCTCCTACAATGAGCAGTTCTTC
TRBJ2-5	TRBV20-1	NA	NA	CSARARGIQETQYF	TGCAGTGCTAGGGCGCGAGGAATCCAAGAGACCCAGTACTTC
TRBJ2-1	TRBV9	NA	NA	CASSVGPEPNYNEQFF	TGTGCCAGCAGCGTAGGGCCAGAACCGAACTACAATGAGCAGTTCTTC
TRBJ1-6	TRBV12-3/TRBV12-4	TRBD1	NA	CAIGTAGDSPLHF	TGTGCCATCGGGACAGCGGGCGATTCACCCCTCCACTTT
TRBJ2-1	TRBV20-1	NA	NA	CSAPTGESYNEQFF	TGCAGTGCTCCCACGGGGGAATCCTACAATGAGCAGTTCTTC
TRBJ2-7	TRBV5-4	NA	many	CASTYSPDGAYEQYF	TGTGCCAGCACCTATTCCCCCGACGGCGCCTACGAGCAGTACTTC
TRBJ2-1	TRBV7-9	TRBD1	few	CASSYRTGGYNEQFF	TGTGCCAGCAGCTATAGGACAGGGGGCTACAATGAGCAGTTCTTC
TRBJ2-1	TRBV20-1	TRBD2	NA	CSAMKTSGAYYNEQFF	TGCAGTGCTATGAAGACTAGCGGGGCCTACTACAATGAGCAGTTCTTC
TRBJ2-7	TRBV15	TRBD1	NA	CATSSGTEGSYEQYF	TGTGCCACCAGCAGCGGGACAGAGGGGTCCTACGAGCAGTACTTC
TRBJ1-2	TRBV4-1	TRBD1	many	CASSLASGTDYGYTF	TGCGCCAGCAGCCTAGCCTCCGGGACAGACTATGGCTACACCTTC
TRBJ2-1	TRBV7-3	NA	few	CASSLTPIGEQFF	TGTGCCAGCAGCTTGACTCCCATCGGGGAGCAGTTCTTC
TRBJ2-3	TRBV12-3/TRBV12-4	NA	many	CASSFGDTQYF	TGTGCCAGCAGTTTCGGGGATACGCAGTATTTT